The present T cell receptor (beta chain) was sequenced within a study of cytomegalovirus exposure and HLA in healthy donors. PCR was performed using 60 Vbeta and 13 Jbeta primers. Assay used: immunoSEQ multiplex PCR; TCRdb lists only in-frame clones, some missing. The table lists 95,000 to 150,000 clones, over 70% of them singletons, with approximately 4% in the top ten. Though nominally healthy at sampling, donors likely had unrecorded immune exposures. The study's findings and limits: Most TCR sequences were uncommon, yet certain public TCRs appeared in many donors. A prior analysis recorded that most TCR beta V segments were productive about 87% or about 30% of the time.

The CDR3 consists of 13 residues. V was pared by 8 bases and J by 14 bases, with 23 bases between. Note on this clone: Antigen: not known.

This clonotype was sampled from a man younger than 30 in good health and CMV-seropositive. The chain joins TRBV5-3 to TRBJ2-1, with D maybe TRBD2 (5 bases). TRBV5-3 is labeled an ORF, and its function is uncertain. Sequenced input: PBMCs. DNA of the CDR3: TGTGCCAGCCCGAAACCAGCGGTTGTCACCGAGTTCTTC. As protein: CASPKPAVVTEFF.